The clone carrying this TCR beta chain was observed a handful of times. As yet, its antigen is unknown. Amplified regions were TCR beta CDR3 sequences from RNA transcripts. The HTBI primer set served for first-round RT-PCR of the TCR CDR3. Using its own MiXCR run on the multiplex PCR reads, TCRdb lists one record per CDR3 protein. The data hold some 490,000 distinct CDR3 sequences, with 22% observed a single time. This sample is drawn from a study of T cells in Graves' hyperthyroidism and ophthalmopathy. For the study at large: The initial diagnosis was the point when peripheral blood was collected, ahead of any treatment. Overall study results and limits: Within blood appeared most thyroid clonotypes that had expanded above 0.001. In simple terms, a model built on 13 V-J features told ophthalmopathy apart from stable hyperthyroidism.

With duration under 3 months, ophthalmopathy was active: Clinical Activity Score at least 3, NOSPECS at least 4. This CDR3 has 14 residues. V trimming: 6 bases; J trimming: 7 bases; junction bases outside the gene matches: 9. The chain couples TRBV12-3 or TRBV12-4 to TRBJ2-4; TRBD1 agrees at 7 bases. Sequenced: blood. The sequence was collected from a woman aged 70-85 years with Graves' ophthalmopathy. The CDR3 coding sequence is TGTGCCAGCAGCCCTCCGGACAGGAAGAACATTCAGTACTTC. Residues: CASSPPDRKNIQYF.